These T cell receptor beta chains were read from a single sample in a study of blood T cell repertoires in COVID-19. Profiling relied on immunoSEQ multiplex PCR, and the TCRdb table lists in-frame clones only, not all of them. The data show over 350,000 clones, with about 89% seen just once and about 0.78% held by the top ten. Sequenced: PBMCs or T cells enriched from blood (not recorded which). Every receptor here comes from a woman aged 40 to 49 who had been exposed to COVID-19. Each CDR3 is given with its conserved first and last residue. Fields, in order: CDR3 length, J gene, V gene, D gene, clone size, CDR3 protein, CDR3 DNA. A D gene is named only where the DNA matches it firmly. Size is omitted from some rows. Given values are once, few, many or a class for expanded clones.

13	TRBJ1-2	TRBV18	TRBD1	.	CASSPDTGGGYTF	TGTGCCAGCTCACCGGATACAGGGGGTGGCTACACCTTC
18	TRBJ1-3	TRBV6-2/TRBV6-3	TRBD1	few	CASSYGWTGTISGNTIYF	TGTGCCAGCAGTTACGGATGGACAGGGACAATCTCTGGAAACACCATATATTTT
17	TRBJ1-3	TRBV13	.	.	CASSLGRGRNSGNTIYF	TGTGCCAGCAGCTTAGGTCGCGGCAGAAACTCTGGAAACACCATATATTTT
13	TRBJ1-2	TRBV12-3/TRBV12-4	.	.	CASSLEQGSGYTF	TGTGCCAGCAGTTTAGAACAGGGTAGTGGCTACACCTTC
12	TRBJ2-1	TRBV11-2	.	.	CASSLVENEQFF	TGTGCCAGCAGCTTAGTAGAGAATGAGCAGTTCTTC
15	TRBJ1-1	TRBV5-1	TRBD1	.	CASSLVSGQGTEAFF	TGCGCCAGCAGCTTGGTTTCGGGACAGGGCACTGAAGCTTTCTTT
15	TRBJ2-2	TRBV3-1/TRBV3-2	TRBD1	.	CASSLWTGLTGELFF	TGTGCCAGCAGCCTGTGGACAGGGCTCACCGGGGAGCTGTTTTTT
14	TRBJ1-5	TRBV28	.	.	CASSLTGLRQPQHF	TGTGCCAGCAGTTTAACGGGACTTCGACAGCCCCAGCATTTT
16	TRBJ1-6	TRBV5-6	TRBD1	.	CASSLRTGEYNSPLHF	TGTGCCAGCAGCTTGAGGACAGGGGAATATAATTCACCCCTCCACTTT
15	TRBJ1-5	TRBV30	.	.	CAWSVGGGSGQPQHF	TGTGCCTGGAGTGTGGGTGGGGGGTCAGGGCAGCCCCAGCATTTT
13	TRBJ1-5	TRBV27	.	.	CASSGAGNQPQHF	TGTGCCAGCAGTGGAGCGGGCAATCAGCCCCAGCATTTT
15	TRBJ1-2	TRBV30	.	.	CAWSGRTASNYGYTF	TGTGCCTGGAGTGGGCGGACAGCCTCTAACTATGGCTACACCTTC
17	TRBJ2-1	TRBV7-2	TRBD2	.	CASSLGDPSGQYNEQFF	TGTGCCAGCAGCTTAGGGGACCCTAGCGGGCAATACAATGAGCAGTTCTTC
15	TRBJ2-2	TRBV4-3	TRBD2	.	CASSPGTSVTGELFF	TGCGCCAGCAGCCCCGGGACTAGCGTAACCGGGGAGCTGTTTTTT
13	TRBJ1-1	TRBV6-5	.	.	CASTTRGRTEAFF	TGTGCCAGCACCACAAGGGGAAGGACTGAAGCTTTCTTT
10	TRBJ2-1	TRBV29-1	.	.	CSVRDSEQFF	TGCAGCGTACGGGACTCGGAGCAGTTCTTC
11	TRBJ2-7	TRBV6-5	TRBD1	.	CASTGGYEQYF	TGTGCCAGTACAGGGGGCTACGAGCAGTACTTC
12	TRBJ1-2	TRBV2	TRBD1	.	CAIGTGRYGYTF	TGTGCCATCGGGACAGGGAGGTATGGCTACACCTTC
15	TRBJ1-4	TRBV11-3	.	once	CASSPRGATNEKLFF	TGTGCCAGCAGCCCACGCGGGGCAACTAATGAAAAACTGTTTTTT
15	TRBJ2-3	TRBV30	.	.	CAWKNTGGGTDTQYF	TGTGCCTGGAAAAACACAGGGGGGGGGACAGATACGCAGTATTTT
15	TRBJ1-2	TRBV2	.	.	CASTSTGSPNYGYTF	TGTGCCAGCACCTCGACAGGTTCCCCTAACTATGGCTACACCTTC
13	TRBJ1-2	TRBV27	.	.	CASSPRDVYGYTF	TGTGCCAGCAGTCCCCGGGATGTCTATGGCTACACCTTC
16	TRBJ1-2	TRBV4-2	TRBD1	.	CASSHEDRGEAYGYTF	TGTGCCAGCAGCCACGAGGACAGGGGGGAAGCGTATGGCTACACCTTC
16	TRBJ1-5	TRBV7-2	.	.	CASSLGGGSGNQPQHF	TGTGCCAGCAGCTTAGGCGGGGGTTCGGGCAATCAGCCCCAGCATTTT
16	TRBJ1-3	TRBV9	.	.	CASSPGRDSGGNTIYF	TGTGCCAGCAGCCCCGGTAGGGACTCCGGTGGAAACACCATATATTTT
15	TRBJ1-2	TRBV24-1	TRBD1	.	CATSDPGQGHYGYTF	TGTGCCACCAGTGACCCTGGACAGGGACACTATGGCTACACCTTC
14	TRBJ1-4	TRBV19	TRBD1	.	CASGDRGRREKLFF	TGTGCCAGTGGAGACAGGGGGCGCCGTGAAAAACTGTTTTTT
15	TRBJ1-2	TRBV28	.	.	CASSFGQGTGYGYTF	TGTGCCAGCAGTTTTGGGCAGGGAACAGGGTATGGCTACACCTTC
15	TRBJ1-1	TRBV18	.	once	CASSPTGTTNGEAFF	TGTGCCAGCTCACCAACCGGGACTACGAACGGTGAAGCTTTCTTT
13	TRBJ1-5	TRBV7-2	.	.	CASSFMGAGPQHF	TGTGCCAGCAGCTTCATGGGAGCGGGACCCCAGCATTTT
12	TRBJ1-2	TRBV19	TRBD1	.	CASSLGTDGYTF	TGTGCCAGTAGTCTCGGGACAGATGGCTACACCTTC
16	TRBJ2-5	TRBV7-6	TRBD2	.	CASSARLAGGRETQYF	TGTGCCAGCAGCGCTCGACTAGCGGGGGGGCGAGAGACCCAGTACTTC
15	TRBJ1-2	TRBV28	.	.	CASSVPDSANYGYTF	TGTGCCAGCAGTGTCCCAGATTCAGCTAACTATGGCTACACCTTC
16	TRBJ2-1	TRBV6-5	TRBD2	.	CASSYTWTSGGEEQFF	TGTGCCAGCAGTTACACTTGGACTAGCGGGGGAGAGGAGCAGTTCTTC
18	TRBJ2-1	TRBV9	TRBD2	once	CASSVESLSGLGDNEQFF	TGTGCCAGCAGCGTAGAGAGCCTATCGGGACTAGGAGACAATGAGCAGTTCTTC